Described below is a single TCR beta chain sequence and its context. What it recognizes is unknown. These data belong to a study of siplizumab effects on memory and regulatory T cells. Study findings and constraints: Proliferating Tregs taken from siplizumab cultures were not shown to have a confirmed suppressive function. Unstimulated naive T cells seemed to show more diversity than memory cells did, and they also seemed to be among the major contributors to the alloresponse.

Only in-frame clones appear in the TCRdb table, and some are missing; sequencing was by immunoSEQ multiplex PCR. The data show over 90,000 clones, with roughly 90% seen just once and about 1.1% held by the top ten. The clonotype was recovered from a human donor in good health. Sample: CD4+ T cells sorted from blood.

The CDR3 DNA sequence: TGTGCCAGCCGGGACGGCGGGGCCGGGGAGCTGTTTTTT. Translating it yields CASRDGGAGELFF. The V call is TRBV6-5, the J call TRBJ2-2, with a possible D match to TRBD2 (6 bases). V was clipped by 8 bases and J by 6 bases, with 13 bases between them. The CDR3 extends over 13 amino acids. The germline CDR1 and CDR2 sequences are MNHEY and SVGAGI.